This paragraph reports one T cell receptor (beta chain). This specimen comes from a study of blood T cell repertoires in COVID-19. In the study overall: COVID-19 samples, acute and convalescent, were from the United States, Italy and Spain. Nucleic acid was either cDNA or gDNA, and it came from T cells, B-cell-depleted T cells, or PBMCs.

Under the authors' procedure: The assay estimated nucleated cells by amplifying reference gene primers. Sequencing was performed with immunoSEQ multiplex PCR; in TCRdb, only in-frame clones are kept and a portion is missing. The DNA was the basis for D and trimming; V, J and clone size are from that table. The sample lists about 97,000 clones; more than 70% were seen once. The germline V gene encodes CDR1 SGHTA and CDR2 FQGTGA. The V segment lost 5 bases and the J segment 4 bases; nucleotides outside the gene matches: 9. CDR3 length: 15 residues. This sequence was found in a human donor in a cohort sampled during active COVID-19. Sequencing was performed on peripheral blood. The chain has TRBV7-3 and TRBJ2-5; 8 positions match TRBD2. The CDR3 sequence is CASSRRAGDGETQYF. CDR3 in DNA: TGTGCCAGCAGCCGGAGAGCGGGAGATGGAGAGACCCAGTACTTC.